The rows below give T cell receptor beta chains drawn from one sample of a study of T-cell memory formation after mild COVID-19. MiXCR was run by TCRdb on the 5' RACE reads, yielding one entry per CDR3 protein. The sample has over 450,000 distinct CDR3 sequences, roughly 22% seen once. Sequences were obtained from PBMCs or a T cell subset sorted from them (not recorded which). Source of these receptors: an adult woman who had mild COVID-19 (a few samples of this study predate the infection). Cell type and time point are not known. CDR3s include the opening cysteine and the closing phenylalanine or tryptophan. The order of the fields is CDR3 length, clone size, D gene, J gene, V gene, CDR3 DNA, CDR3 protein. A D gene is named only where the DNA matches it firmly. Rows give clone size only sometimes, using once, few, many, or a class for an expanded clone.

cdr3_length: 15; clone_size: .; d_call: TRBD1; j_call: TRBJ1-1; v_call: TRBV5-1; cdr3_nt: TGCGCCAGCAGCTATAGGGACAGACCGAACACTGAAGCTTTCTTT; cdr3_aa: CASSYRDRPNTEAFF
cdr3_length: 14; clone_size: .; d_call: .; j_call: TRBJ2-2; v_call: TRBV11-2; cdr3_nt: TGTGCCAGCAGCGGGTTCTTCGGGACCGGGGAGCTGTTTTTT; cdr3_aa: CASSGFFGTGELFF
cdr3_length: 14; clone_size: few; d_call: TRBD1; j_call: TRBJ2-4; v_call: TRBV2; cdr3_nt: TGTGCCAGCGGCGGGACAGGGGGATCGAACATTCAGTACTTC; cdr3_aa: CASGGTGGSNIQYF
cdr3_length: 14; clone_size: few; d_call: .; j_call: TRBJ2-2; v_call: TRBV7-8; cdr3_nt: TGTGCCAGCAGCTCAATGGGGGGTTTACGGGAGCTGTTTTTT; cdr3_aa: CASSSMGGLRELFF
cdr3_length: 16; clone_size: once; d_call: .; j_call: TRBJ1-2; v_call: TRBV20-1; cdr3_nt: TGCAGTGCTAGTCCACATCCGGGGATGCCTAACTATGGCTACACCTTC; cdr3_aa: CSASPHPGMPNYGYTF
cdr3_length: 16; clone_size: .; d_call: .; j_call: TRBJ1-6; v_call: TRBV7-2; cdr3_nt: TGTGCCAGCAGCTTAGCGGAAAGCTCCTATAATTCACCCCTCCACTTT; cdr3_aa: CASSLAESSYNSPLHF
cdr3_length: 14; clone_size: many; d_call: TRBD2; j_call: TRBJ2-5; v_call: TRBV4-1; cdr3_nt: TGCGCCAGCAGCCTAGCGGGAGCATGGGAGACCCAGTACTTC; cdr3_aa: CASSLAGAWETQYF
cdr3_length: 18; clone_size: .; d_call: TRBD2; j_call: TRBJ2-1; v_call: TRBV9; cdr3_nt: TGTGCCAGCAGCGTAGCGCTAGCGGGGGGGCCGTCATACAATGAGCAGTTCTTC; cdr3_aa: CASSVALAGGPSYNEQFF
cdr3_length: 15; clone_size: .; d_call: .; j_call: TRBJ1-1; v_call: TRBV7-6; cdr3_nt: TGTGCCAGCAGCTTAACTCCGACAGCTAACACTGAAGCTTTCTTT; cdr3_aa: CASSLTPTANTEAFF
cdr3_length: 15; clone_size: few; d_call: .; j_call: TRBJ2-3; v_call: TRBV7-2; cdr3_nt: TGTGCCAGCAGCCCGCATCTGGGTCACACAGATACGCAGTATTTT; cdr3_aa: CASSPHLGHTDTQYF
cdr3_length: 14; clone_size: .; d_call: TRBD1; j_call: TRBJ2-7; v_call: TRBV7-9; cdr3_nt: TGTGCCAGCAGCGCCGCTGGACAGGGCTACGAGCAGTACTTC; cdr3_aa: CASSAAGQGYEQYF
cdr3_length: 14; clone_size: .; d_call: .; j_call: TRBJ1-1; v_call: TRBV12-3/TRBV12-4; cdr3_nt: TGTGCCAGCAGCCCGGAAACAGCTTCCCGAGGAGCTTTCTTT; cdr3_aa: CASSPETASRGAFF
cdr3_length: 14; clone_size: few; d_call: .; j_call: TRBJ1-5; v_call: TRBV12-3/TRBV12-4; cdr3_nt: TGTGCCAGCAGTCCCATTTACCAGGATCAGCCCCAGCATTTT; cdr3_aa: CASSPIYQDQPQHF
cdr3_length: 16; clone_size: once; d_call: .; j_call: TRBJ1-4; v_call: TRBV5-1; cdr3_nt: TGCGCCAGCAGCCCGACAAAAGGAGGAGAAAATGAAAAACTGTTTTTT; cdr3_aa: CASSPTKGGENEKLFF
cdr3_length: 15; clone_size: few; d_call: TRBD2; j_call: TRBJ2-1; v_call: TRBV7-3; cdr3_nt: TGTGCCAGCAGCTTAGGTAGGGGGACTAGCGCAGAGCAGTTCTTC; cdr3_aa: CASSLGRGTSAEQFF
cdr3_length: 14; clone_size: few; d_call: .; j_call: TRBJ2-1; v_call: TRBV11-3; cdr3_nt: TGTGCCAGCAGGTCCCGGGCGGGCGGAAATGAGCAGTTCTTC; cdr3_aa: CASRSRAGGNEQFF